This T cell receptor (beta chain) was recorded in a study of blood T cells in healthy people across ages. The CDR3 has 16 amino acids. The germline V and J ends were trimmed by 1 base and 4 bases, with 16 bases remaining between them. Germline CDR1 SEHNR, CDR2 FQNEAQ (reference sequence). Of note for this clonotype: A clone one base away is much larger, so this may be a read error.

A J-beta primer mix and a sample-barcoded 5' primer were used in a second PCR of about 7 to 12 cycles. TCRdb re-called the 5' RACE reads through MiXCR, storing one row per CDR3 protein. The sample consists of fewer than 2,000,000 distinct CDR3 sequences, 30% to 40% of them appearing once. Sequencing used blood. The chain recombines TRBV7-9 with TRBJ1-1; tentatively, D is TRBD1 (6 bases). The TCR was taken from a human donor in good health. The chain's CDR3 is CASSLGSDSGGTEAFF. The CDR3 bases are TGTGCCAGCAGCTTAGGGTCGGACAGTGGCGGCACTGAAGCTTTCTTT.